The 20 T cell receptor beta chains below come from one sample, sequenced in a study of somatic mutations in cytotoxic T cells in rheumatoid arthritis (dated by TCRdb to the late 2010s). The library was prepared using the immunoSEQ multiplex PCR assay. TCRdb took this table from immuneACCESS and kept in-frame rearrangements with V and J called. Such tables lack part of the clones; where checked against another copy, unresolved V genes explain under half of the gap, and the rest is unexplained. In all, the sample holds approximately 15,000 clones, and 70% to 75% of those were seen once. 14% to 15% of the sample is taken by the ten largest. Specimen: CD8+ T cells sorted from blood. The receptor source for this set is an adult with rheumatoid arthritis.

This chain links TRBV19 with TRBJ2-7; D is tentatively TRBD1 or TRBD2 (6 bases each). V was clipped by 5 bases and J by 1 base, with 12 bases between them. The CDR3 is 14 residues long. Germline CDR1 and CDR2: LNHDA and SQIVND (reference sequence). The CDR3 DNA reads as TGTGCCAGTAGTCTCACGGGGGCATCCTACGAGCAGTACTTC. This codes for CASSLTGASYEQYF.

The chain combines TRBV27 with TRBJ2-7; TRBD2 might be the D (5 bases). Germline CDR1 and CDR2: MNHEY and SMNVEV (reference sequence). This CDR3 region has 14 residues. The V end lost 8 bases, the J end lost 0 bases, and 14 bases lay between the germline ends. The CDR3: CASSITGNSYEQYF. In DNA, the CDR3 is TGTGCCAGCTCGATTACCGGGAACTCCTACGAGCAGTACTTC.

The chain employs TRBV4-1 and TRBJ2-1; the match to TRBD2 covers 8 bases. Trimming removed 1 base from V and 2 bases from J; junction bases left unmatched: 1. The CDR3 consists of 15 residues. In germline, CDR1 is MGHRA, CDR2 YSYEKL. The CDR3 nucleotides read TGCGCCAGCAGCCAAGTAGCGGGAACCTACAATGAGCAGTTCTTC. Residues: CASSQVAGTYNEQFF.

This clone was observed once. The rearrangement links TRBV11-3 to TRBJ2-5; the D call may be TRBD1 or TRBD2 (5 bases each). Trimming left V 3 bases short and J 1 base short, with 12 bases between. The CDR3 loop spans 15 amino acids. The germline gives CDR1 SGHNT, CDR2 YENEEA. CDR3 coding DNA: TGTGCCAGCAGCTTTGGGGGTCTAGGCCAAGAGACCCAGTACTTC. Its translation is CASSFGGLGQETQYF.

The V call is TRBV10-3, the J call TRBJ2-1, with TRBD1 matching over 9 bases. V lost 3 bases and J lost 1; bases outside the gene matches: 1. Per the germline V gene, CDR1 is ENHRY and CDR2 is SYGVKD. This CDR3 is 15 amino acids long. The CDR3 reads CAISDGTGSYNEQFF. In DNA form, the CDR3 reads TGTGCCATCAGTGATGGGACAGGGTCCTACAATGAGCAGTTCTTC.

The chain carries TRBV18 and TRBJ1-6; D possibly corresponds to TRBD1 (5 bases). V was pared by 4 bases and J by 3 bases, with 7 bases between. The CDR3 runs 14 residues. CDR1 and CDR2 (germline): KGHSH, LQKENI. The CDR3: CASSLDSYNSPLHF. Here the CDR3 DNA reads TGTGCCAGCTCACTTGACAGCTATAATTCACCCCTCCACTTT.

The chain links TRBV5-8 to TRBJ2-5, with D hard to call. Germline V gene sequence: CDR1 SGHTS, CDR2 YDEGEE. This CDR3 has 12 amino acids. With 0 bases removed from V and 5 bases from J, the gap between germline ends came to 5 bases. CDR3 sequence: CASSLGWETQYF. The CDR3 DNA sequence: TGTGCCAGCAGCTTGGGTTGGGAGACCCAGTACTTC.

The chain has TRBV6-5 and TRBJ1-5, with TRBD1 matching over 7 bases. CDR1 MNHEY and CDR2 SVGAGI come from the germline V gene. V gave up 7 bases and J gave up 5 bases; unmatched junction bases: 11. The CDR3 loop spans 15 amino acids. The DNA for the CDR3 is TGTGCCAGCAAACACCCGGGACAGTTCGATCAGCCCCAGCATTTT. Its protein is CASKHPGQFDQPQHF.

This rearrangement joins TRBV11-2 to TRBJ1-1; no firm D call. This CDR3 has 14 residues. Germline assignment: CDR1 SGHAT and CDR2 FQNNGV. The ends were cut back, 0 bases at V and 5 bases at J, with 10 bases in the middle. The CDR3 DNA follows: TGTGCCAGCAGCTTAGATCTGGGTTGGACTGAAGCTTTCTTT. Its protein product is CASSLDLGWTEAFF.

The gene calls are TRBV10-3 and TRBJ2-1; D gene uncertain. Germline CDR1 and CDR2: ENHRY and SYGVKD. Trimming took off 0 bases at V and 6 bases at J, with 12 bases between the two ends. There are 15 residues in the CDR3. Written as DNA, the CDR3 is TGTGCCATCAGTGAGTCGGGCAACCCATCCAATGAGCAGTTCTTC. Its translation is CAISESGNPSNEQFF.

This chain joins TRBV4-1 and TRBJ2-7; 7 bases line up with TRBD1. The ends lost 5 bases at V and 2 bases at J; junction bases unmatched: 6. Germline assignment: CDR1 MGHRA and CDR2 YSYEKL. This CDR3 has 14 amino acids. As DNA, the CDR3 is TGCGCCAGCAGCGGAAACAGGGGTCCCTACGAGCAGTACTTC. The encoded protein is CASSGNRGPYEQYF.

V is TRBV19 and J is TRBJ1-1; TRBD1 is a possible D gene (5 bases). The germline V and J ends were trimmed by 6 bases and 0 bases, with 8 bases remaining between them. The germline V gene encodes CDR1 LNHDA and CDR2 SQIVND (reference sequence). This CDR3 is 13 amino acids long. CDR3 bases: TGTGCCAGTAGGGACACGGTGAACACTGAAGCTTTCTTT. Its protein product is CASRDTVNTEAFF.

This clone appeared a single time. The V and J genes are TRBV15 and TRBJ2-2; possibly TRBD2 for D (7 bases). Germline values: CDR1 LNHNV, CDR2 YYDKDF (reference sequence). CDR3 size: 14 residues. V lost 6 bases and J 2 bases, leaving 10 bases between the germline ends. CDR3 sequence reads: CATRRGGNTGELFF. The CDR3 region has the DNA TGTGCCACCAGAAGGGGGGGTAACACCGGGGAGCTGTTTTTT.

The J gene is TRBJ2-3, the V gene TRBV14, with 7 bases aligning to TRBD2. The J segment lost 3 bases and the V segment lost 3 bases, leaving 6 bases of the junction unmatched. Germline lookup yields CDR1 SGHDN and CDR2 FVKESK. The CDR3 is 15 residues long. The CDR3 sequence is CASSQWLAATDTQYF. CDR3 in DNA: TGTGCCAGCAGCCAGTGGCTAGCGGCGACAGATACGCAGTATTTT.

The chain employs TRBV9 and TRBJ2-7; 9 bases agree with TRBD1. This CDR3 region has 16 residues. V lost 3 bases, J lost 7 bases, and 14 bases stayed unmatched. CDR1 and CDR2 (germline): SGDLS, YYNGEE. The CDR3 DNA follows: TGTGCCAGCAGCGGAACAGGGGGCTACTCTCACGTGGAGCAGTACTTC. Translating gives CASSGTGGYSHVEQYF.

This chain connects TRBV2 to TRBJ1-4, with 8 bases fitting TRBD1. The J segment lost 5 bases and the V segment lost 7 bases, leaving 6 bases of the junction unmatched. This CDR3 contains 14 residues. Germline V CDR1 and CDR2: SNHLY, FYNNEI. The CDR3: CASNGQGKNEKLFF. Here the CDR3 DNA reads TGTGCCAGCAATGGACAGGGAAAGAATGAAAAACTGTTTTTT.

This rearrangement joins TRBV30 to TRBJ2-1; a possible D gene is TRBD1 (6 bases). The CDR3 has 12 residues. The germline V gene has CDR1 GTSNPN and CDR2 SVGIG (reference sequence). The V end lost 2 bases, the J end lost 9 bases, and 11 bases lay between the germline ends. CDR3 nucleotides: TGTGCCTGGAGTTACAGGGAAACTGAGCAGTTCTTC. Translated: CAWSYRETEQFF.

The chain links TRBV27 to TRBJ1-5; TRBD1 might be the D (6 bases). The CDR3 spans 14 residues. Germline CDR1 and CDR2: MNHEY and SMNVEV (reference sequence). Trimming took 6 bases from V and 3 from J, leaving 12 bases between them. The CDR3 spells CASSFTGNNQPQHF. For the CDR3, the DNA is TGTGCCAGCAGCTTCACAGGGAACAATCAGCCCCAGCATTTT.

This clone has a single count. The CDR3 is CATSRTTGDDNEQFF. Written as DNA, the CDR3 is TGTGCCACCAGCAGGACGACAGGGGACGACAATGAGCAGTTCTTC. The chain joins TRBV15 to TRBJ2-1; TRBD1 agrees at 8 bases. V lost 3 bases and J lost 5; bases outside the gene matches: 6. This CDR3 has 15 residues. Looked up from germline, CDR1 is LNHNV and CDR2 is YYDKDF (reference sequence). Variable domain in full (rest from reference TRBV15 and TRBJ2-1): DAMVIQNPRYQVTQFGKPVTLSCSQTLNHNVMYWYQQKSSQAPKLLFHYYDKDFNNEADTPDNFQSRRPNTSFCFLDIRSPGLGDTAMYLCATSRTTGDDNEQFFGPGTRLTVL.

The chain is built from TRBV20-1 and TRBJ2-1; D not resolved. CDR1 and CDR2 (germline): DFQATT, SNEGSKA (reference sequence). The CDR3 consists of 11 residues. V was cut by 2 bases and J by 8 bases, with 7 bases left in between. Here the CDR3 DNA reads TGCAGTGCTAGACTCCCGGATGAGCAGTTCTTC. Its translation: CSARLPDEQFF.